The T cell receptor (beta chain) under discussion was sequenced for a study of regulatory T cells in long-lasting Graves disease. Study overall: Graves' patients (newly diagnosed) had been on antithyroid drugs under 3 months.

Time point reported: newly diagnosed GD, antithyroid drugs for less than 3 months. Extracted PBMC RNA gave rise to the TCR library. Diagnosing Graves' disease relied on the American Thyroid Association guidelines. In building TCR beta libraries, iRepertoire HTBI primers were used together with Arm-PCR of CDR3 regions. Study processing details: Sample data revealed roughly 62 TRBV and roughly 13 TRBJ segments. TCRdb redid the calling of the multiplex PCR reads with MiXCR, one entry per CDR3 protein. The V and J calls, along with clone size, are taken from TCRdb and not from the paper's own processing. The repertoire consists of some 450,000 distinct CDR3 sequences, with approximately 16% occurring once and the leading ten covering roughly 10%. V lost 4 bases, J lost 4 bases, and 7 bases lay in between. The germline gives CDR1 LNHNV, CDR2 YYDKDF (reference sequence). CDR3 length: 13 amino acids. The same sample was also studied in work on T cells in Graves' hyperthyroidism and ophthalmopathy. As that report states: Stable hyperthyroidism: no ophthalmopathy progression over 18 months of follow-up.

The material sequenced was peripheral blood mononuclear cells (PBMCs), taken at new diagnosis, from a patient treated with antithyroid drugs. This chain connects TRBV15 to TRBJ2-2, with D unclear. The source is a young woman with Graves disease. CDR3 in DNA: TGTGCCACCAGCACCAGTAGCACCGGGGAGCTGTTTTTT. Protein sequence: CATSTSSTGELFF.